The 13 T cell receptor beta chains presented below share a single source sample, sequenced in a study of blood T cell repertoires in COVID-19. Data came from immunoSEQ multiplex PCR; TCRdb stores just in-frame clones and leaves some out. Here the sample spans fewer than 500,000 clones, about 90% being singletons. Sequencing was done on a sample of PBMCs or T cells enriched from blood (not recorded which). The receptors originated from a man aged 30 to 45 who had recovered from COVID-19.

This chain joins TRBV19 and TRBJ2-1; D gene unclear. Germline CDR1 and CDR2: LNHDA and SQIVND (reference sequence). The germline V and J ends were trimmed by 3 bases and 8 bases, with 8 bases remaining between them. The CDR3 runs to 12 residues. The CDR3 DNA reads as TGTGCCAGTAGTATCCTAAACTATGAGCAGTTCTTC. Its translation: CASSILNYEQFF.

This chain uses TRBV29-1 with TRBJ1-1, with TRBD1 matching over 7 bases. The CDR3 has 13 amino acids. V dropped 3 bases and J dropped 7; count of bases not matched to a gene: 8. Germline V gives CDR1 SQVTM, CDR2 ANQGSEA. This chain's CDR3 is CSVEGTDRLEAFF. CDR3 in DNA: TGCAGCGTTGAGGGGACAGATCGCCTTGAAGCTTTCTTT.

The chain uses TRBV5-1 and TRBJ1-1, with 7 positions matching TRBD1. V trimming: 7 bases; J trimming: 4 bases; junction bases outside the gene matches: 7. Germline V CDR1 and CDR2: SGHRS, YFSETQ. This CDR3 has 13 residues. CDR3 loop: CASGRDSFTEAFF. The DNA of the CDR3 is TGCGCCAGCGGACGGGACAGCTTCACTGAAGCTTTCTTT.

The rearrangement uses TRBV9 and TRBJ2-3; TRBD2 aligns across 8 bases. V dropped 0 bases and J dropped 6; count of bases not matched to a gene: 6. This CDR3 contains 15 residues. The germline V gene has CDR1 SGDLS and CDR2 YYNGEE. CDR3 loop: CASSVAGGHWDTQYF. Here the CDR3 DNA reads TGTGCCAGCAGCGTAGCGGGGGGGCACTGGGATACGCAGTATTTT.

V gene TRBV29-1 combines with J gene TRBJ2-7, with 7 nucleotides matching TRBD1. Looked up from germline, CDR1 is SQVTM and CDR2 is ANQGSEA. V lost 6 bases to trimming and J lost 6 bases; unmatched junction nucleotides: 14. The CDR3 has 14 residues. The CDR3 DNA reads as TGCAGCGTATTTTTACAGGGGAGTGGGCTCGAGCAGTACTTC. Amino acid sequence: CSVFLQGSGLEQYF.

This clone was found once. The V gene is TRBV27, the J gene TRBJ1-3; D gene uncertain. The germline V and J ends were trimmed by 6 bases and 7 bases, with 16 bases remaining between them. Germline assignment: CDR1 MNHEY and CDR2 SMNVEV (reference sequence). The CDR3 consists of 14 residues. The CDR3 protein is CASSQTAATNTIYF. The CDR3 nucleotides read TGTGCCAGCAGCCAGACCGCGGCCACGAACACCATATATTTT.

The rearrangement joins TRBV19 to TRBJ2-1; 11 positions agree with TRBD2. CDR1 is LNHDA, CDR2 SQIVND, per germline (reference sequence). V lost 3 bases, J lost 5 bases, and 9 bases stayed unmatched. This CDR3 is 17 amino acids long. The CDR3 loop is CASSMVAGGPWDNEQFF. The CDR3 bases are TGTGCCAGTAGTATGGTAGCGGGGGGGCCATGGGACAATGAGCAGTTCTTC. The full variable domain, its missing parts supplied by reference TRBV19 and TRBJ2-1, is DGGITQSPKYLFRKEGQNVTLSCEQNLNHDAMYWYRQDPGQGLRLIYYSQIVNDFQKGDIAEGYSVSREKKESFPLTVTSAQKNPTAFYLCASSMVAGGPWDNEQFFGPGTRLTVL.

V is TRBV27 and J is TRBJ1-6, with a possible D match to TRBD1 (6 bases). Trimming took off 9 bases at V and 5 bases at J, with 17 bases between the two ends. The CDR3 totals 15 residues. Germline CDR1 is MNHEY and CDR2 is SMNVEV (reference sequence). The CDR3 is CASRVEGQDNSPLHF. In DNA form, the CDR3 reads TGTGCCAGTCGGGTCGAGGGACAAGATAATTCACCCCTCCACTTT.

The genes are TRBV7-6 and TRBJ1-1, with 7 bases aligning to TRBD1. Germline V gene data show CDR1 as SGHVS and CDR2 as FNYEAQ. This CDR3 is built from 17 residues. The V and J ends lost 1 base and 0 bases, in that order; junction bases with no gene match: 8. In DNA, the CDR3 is TGTGCCAGCAGCTTAGGCCCAGGGGGGCACATGAACACTGAAGCTTTCTTT. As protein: CASSLGPGGHMNTEAFF.

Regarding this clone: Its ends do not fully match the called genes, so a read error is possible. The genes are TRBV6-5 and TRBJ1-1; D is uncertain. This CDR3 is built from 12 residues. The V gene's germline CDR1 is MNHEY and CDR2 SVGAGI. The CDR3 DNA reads TGCGCCGTAACCACAACCAACACTGAAGCTTTCTTT. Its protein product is CAVTTTNTEAFF.

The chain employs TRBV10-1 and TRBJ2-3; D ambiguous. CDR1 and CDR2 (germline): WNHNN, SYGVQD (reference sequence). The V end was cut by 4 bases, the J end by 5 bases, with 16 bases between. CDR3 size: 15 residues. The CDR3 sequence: CASSADSPDRDTQYF. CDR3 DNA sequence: TGCGCCAGCAGTGCAGACTCGCCCGATAGAGATACGCAGTATTTT.

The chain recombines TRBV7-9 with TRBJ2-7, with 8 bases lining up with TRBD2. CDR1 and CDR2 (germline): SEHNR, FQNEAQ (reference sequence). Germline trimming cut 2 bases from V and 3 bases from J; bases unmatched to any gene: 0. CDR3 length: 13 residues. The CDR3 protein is CASSLTSGYEQYF. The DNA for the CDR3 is TGTGCCAGCAGCTTAACTAGCGGCTACGAGCAGTACTTC.

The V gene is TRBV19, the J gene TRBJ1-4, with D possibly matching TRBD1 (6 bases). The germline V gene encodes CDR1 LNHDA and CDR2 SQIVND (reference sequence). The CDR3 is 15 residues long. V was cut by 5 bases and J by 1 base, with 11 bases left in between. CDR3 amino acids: CASSHRARTNEKLFF. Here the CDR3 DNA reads TGTGCCAGTAGTCACAGGGCAAGAACTAATGAAAAACTGTTTTTT.